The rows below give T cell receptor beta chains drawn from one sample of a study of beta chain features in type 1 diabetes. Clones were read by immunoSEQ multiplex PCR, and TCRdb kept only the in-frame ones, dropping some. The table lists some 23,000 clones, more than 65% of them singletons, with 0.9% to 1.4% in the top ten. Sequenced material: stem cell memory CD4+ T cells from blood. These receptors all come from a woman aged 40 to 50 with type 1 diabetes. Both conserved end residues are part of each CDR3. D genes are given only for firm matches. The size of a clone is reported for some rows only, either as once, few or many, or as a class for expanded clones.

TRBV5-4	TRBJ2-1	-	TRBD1	TGTGCCAGCAGCCCCGGGCTCCGGGACAGGGGGTACAATGAGCAGTTCTTC	CASSPGLRDRGYNEQFF
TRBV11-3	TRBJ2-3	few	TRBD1	TGTGCCAGCAGCCTACAGGGGGGCGCGGTAATCACAGATACGCAGTATTTT	CASSLQGGAVITDTQYF
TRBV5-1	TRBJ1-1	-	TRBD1	TGCGCCAGCAGCCTGGACAGGACGAACACTGAAGCTTTCTTT	CASSLDRTNTEAFF
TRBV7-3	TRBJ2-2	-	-	TGTGCCAGCAGCTTTTTGAGTTCCGGGGAGCTGTTTTTT	CASSFLSSGELFF
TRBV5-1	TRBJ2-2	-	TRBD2	TGCGCCAGCAGCTTGCTCGCGGGAGGAACCGGGGAGCTGTTTTTT	CASSLLAGGTGELFF
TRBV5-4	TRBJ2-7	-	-	TGTGCCAGCAGCCTTGGGGGCAGCCTATACGAGCAGTACTTC	CASSLGGSLYEQYF
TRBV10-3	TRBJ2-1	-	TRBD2	TGTGCCATCAGTGAGTCGACTAGCCTGGCTGAGCAGTTCTTC	CAISESTSLAEQFF
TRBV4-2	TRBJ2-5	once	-	TGTGCCAGCAGCCAACAGGGGCCCCAAGGGGAGACCCAGTACTTC	CASSQQGPQGETQYF
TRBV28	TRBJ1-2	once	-	TGTGCCAGCAGTTTTCCGGAGGTTTCTAACTATGGCTACACCTTC	CASSFPEVSNYGYTF
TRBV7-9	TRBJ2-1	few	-	TGTGCCAGCAGCTCCCGCGTCGGGGGATATGAGCAGTTCTTC	CASSSRVGGYEQFF
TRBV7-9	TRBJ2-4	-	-	TGTGCCAGCAGCCCCCACGAGGCAGGGGAAGGAAACATTCAGTACTTC	CASSPHEAGEGNIQYF
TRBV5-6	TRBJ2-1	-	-	TGTGCCAGCAGCCAAACCCGGGGGTTTACAATCGATGAGCAGTTCTTC	CASSQTRGFTIDEQFF
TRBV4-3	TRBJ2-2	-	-	TGCGCCAGCAGCCAAGGAAACCGCGACACCGGGGAGCTGTTTTTT	CASSQGNRDTGELFF
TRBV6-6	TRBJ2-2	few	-	TGTGCCAGCAGATTACAGTCCGGGGAGCTGTTTTTT	CASRLQSGELFF
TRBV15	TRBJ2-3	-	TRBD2	TGTGCCACCAGCAGAGGGGCCTTTAGCGGGGCTCCCACAGATACGCAGTATTTT	CATSRGAFSGAPTDTQYF
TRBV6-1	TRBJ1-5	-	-	TGTGCCAGCAGTGAACCGGGGTTACGGCCCCAGCATTTT	CASSEPGLRPQHF
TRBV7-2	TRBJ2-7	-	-	TGTGCCAGCAGCTTAGTTACGGGGGAATACGAGCAGTACTTC	CASSLVTGEYEQYF
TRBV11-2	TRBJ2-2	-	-	TGTGCCAGCAGGAGCCTACAGGGAAACACCGGGGAGCTGTTTTTT	CASRSLQGNTGELFF
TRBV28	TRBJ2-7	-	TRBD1	TGTGCCAGCAGTCCTCCGGGACAGGGGTGGTACGAGCAGTACTTC	CASSPPGQGWYEQYF
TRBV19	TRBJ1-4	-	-	TGTGCCAGTAGCGCCCAGGTTACAACTAATGAAAAACTGTTTTTT	CASSAQVTTNEKLFF
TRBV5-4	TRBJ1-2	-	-	TGTGCCAGCAGCTACCCGACAGGCCCTTATGGCTACACCTTC	CASSYPTGPYGYTF
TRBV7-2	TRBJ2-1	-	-	TGTGCCAGCAGCCAAGATCAGATTGAGCAGTTCTTC	CASSQDQIEQFF
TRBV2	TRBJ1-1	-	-	TGTGCCAGCAGTGAAAGCAGACAGCTGAACACTGAAGCTTTCTTT	CASSESRQLNTEAFF
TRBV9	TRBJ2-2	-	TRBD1	TGTGCCAGCAGCGCCCAAACTACAGGGGGGTGGAACACCGGGGAGCTGTTTTTT	CASSAQTTGGWNTGELFF
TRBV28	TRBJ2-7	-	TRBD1	TGTGCCAGCAGGGCACCAGGGGGTTCCTACGAGCAGTACTTC	CASRAPGGSYEQYF
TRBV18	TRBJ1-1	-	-	TGTGCCAGCTCACCACTGGAGGCGGGATACCATGAAGCTTTCTTT	CASSPLEAGYHEAFF
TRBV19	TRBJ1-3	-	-	TGTGCCAGTAGTATCAGCGGAGGAAACACCATATATTTT	CASSISGGNTIYF
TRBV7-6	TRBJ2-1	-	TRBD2	TGTGCCAGCAGCTTAGAGAGTAAGGGCGGGAGGGTTCGAGGTGAGCAGTTCTTC	CASSLESKGGRVRGEQFF
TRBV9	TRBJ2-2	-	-	TGTGCCAGCAGCCCAGGCAGGGACGGGGAGCTGTTTTTT	CASSPGRDGELFF
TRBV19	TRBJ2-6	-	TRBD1	TGTGCCAGTAACAGGGGGTTTAGCGGCTCTGGGGCCAACGTCCTGACTTTC	CASNRGFSGSGANVLTF
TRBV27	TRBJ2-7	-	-	TGTGCCAGCAGTTTCAGGGGCGCGGCCGAGCAGTACTTC	CASSFRGAAEQYF
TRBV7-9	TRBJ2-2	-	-	TGTGCCAGCAGCTTAATAGCTCTTCAGGGAACCGGGGAGCTGTTTTTT	CASSLIALQGTGELFF
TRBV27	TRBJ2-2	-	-	TGTGCCACCCTGCCGAGGGAAAGACCCGGGGAGCTGTTTTTT	CATLPRERPGELFF
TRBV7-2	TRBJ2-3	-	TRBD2	TGTGCCAGCAGCTTAGGGACTAGCGGGGCCCTAGATACGCAGTATTTT	CASSLGTSGALDTQYF
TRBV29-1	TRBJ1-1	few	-	TGCAGCGCCCCTTTAGGGGGCACTGAAGCTTTCTTT	CSAPLGGTEAFF
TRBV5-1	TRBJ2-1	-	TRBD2	TGCGCCAGCAGCGATCCGGGACTAGCGGGGGGGTACTCCTACAATGAGCAGTTCTTC	CASSDPGLAGGYSYNEQFF
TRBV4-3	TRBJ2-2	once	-	TGCGCCAGCAGCCAGTTCCGGGAGCGCACCGGGGAGCTGTTTTTT	CASSQFRERTGELFF
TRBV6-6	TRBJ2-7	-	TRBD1	TGTGCCAGCAGTACTGGGCCGGGACAGGGGTATTTC	CASSTGPGQGYF
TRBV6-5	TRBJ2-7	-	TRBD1	TGTGCCAGCAGTTCTCCGACAGGGGTACATGAGCAGTACTTC	CASSSPTGVHEQYF
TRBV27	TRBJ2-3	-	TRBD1	TGTGCCAGCAGTTTCCCGGGACAGAACACAGATACGCAGTATTTT	CASSFPGQNTDTQYF
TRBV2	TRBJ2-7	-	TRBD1	TGTGCCAGCAGTAGTAGGACAGGACTCTACGAGCAGTACTTC	CASSSRTGLYEQYF
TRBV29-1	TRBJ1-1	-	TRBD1	TGCAGCGTGACCCGGGACAGGGGGTTCACTGAAGCTTTCTTT	CSVTRDRGFTEAFF
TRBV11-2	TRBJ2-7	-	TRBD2	TGTGCCAGCAGCGGGAGCGGGGGTAACGACGAGCAGTACTTC	CASSGSGGNDEQYF
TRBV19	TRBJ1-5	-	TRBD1	TGTGCCAGTAGTATACTGGGACAGGGCAATCAGCCCCAGCATTTT	CASSILGQGNQPQHF
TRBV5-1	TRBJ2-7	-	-	TGCGCCAGCAGCTTGGAAGGGGACGAGCAGTACTTC	CASSLEGDEQYF
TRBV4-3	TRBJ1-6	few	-	TGCGCCAGCAGCCAAGAAGATAGGGGGACAAATAATTCACCCCTCCACTTT	CASSQEDRGTNNSPLHF
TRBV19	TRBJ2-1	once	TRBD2	TGTGCCAGTCAGACTAGCGTCTCCTACAATGAGCAGTTCTTC	CASQTSVSYNEQFF
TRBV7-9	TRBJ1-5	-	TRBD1	TGTGCCAGCAGCTTAGCAGGGGATAACAGGGGGAATCAGCCCCAGCATTTT	CASSLAGDNRGNQPQHF
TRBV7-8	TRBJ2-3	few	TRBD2	TGTGCCAGCAGCTTACGAGGCGGGAGCTTAGATACGCAGTATTTT	CASSLRGGSLDTQYF
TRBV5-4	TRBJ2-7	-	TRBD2	TGTGCCAGCAGCCGACTAGCGGGAGAACCCTACGAGCAGTACTTC	CASSRLAGEPYEQYF
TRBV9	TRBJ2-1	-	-	TGTGCCAGCAGCGTAGAAGACACTCGGGGTGAGCAGTTCTTC	CASSVEDTRGEQFF
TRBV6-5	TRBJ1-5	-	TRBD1	TGTGCCAGCAGTGACAGGGCCCTCGATCAGCCCCAGCATTTT	CASSDRALDQPQHF
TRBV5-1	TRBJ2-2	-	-	TGCGCCAGCAGCTTGACAGGTTCGATGGTAGCCGGGGAGCTGTTTTTT	CASSLTGSMVAGELFF
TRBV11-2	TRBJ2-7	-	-	TGTGCCAGCTCCGGCTCCTACGAGCAGTACTTC	CASSGSYEQYF